This T cell receptor beta chain came from a study of T-cell memory formation after mild COVID-19. Notes on the study in general: Pre-infection memory carried some responding clones, suggesting that cross-reactive memory joined. Clones contracting over day 15 to 85 were CD4/CD8 balanced, with later expanders leaning CD4+. The authors left the SARS-CoV-2 specificity of second-wave clones peaking on day 37 unconfirmed.

With constant-segment primers, 5'RACE yielded cDNA libraries of TCR alpha and TCR beta that carried sample barcodes and UMIs. TCRdb processed the 5' RACE reads anew with MiXCR; each CDR3 protein has one entry. The sample shows roughly 610,000 distinct CDR3 sequences, 17% of them seen only once. This clonotype was recorded a few times. Its matching antigen is unknown. V shed 3 bases and J 3 bases; nucleotides not matched to a gene: 7. The CDR3 is made up of 16 amino acids. This chain uses TRBV12-3 or TRBV12-4 with TRBJ1-3; 8 bases map to TRBD1. The sample was PBMCs or a T cell subset sorted from them (not recorded which). The TCR originated in an adult woman who had mild COVID-19 (a few samples of this study predate the infection). Cell type and time point are not known. The CDR3 coding sequence is TGTGCCAGCAGTTTCTTAACAGGGGGAAGTGGAAACACCATATATTTT. It is translated as CASSFLTGGSGNTIYF.